Shown below are 31 T cell receptor beta chains from a single sample sequenced in a study of blood T cell repertoires in COVID-19. Sequencing used immunoSEQ multiplex PCR; TCRdb keeps in-frame clones, though not all of them. This sample has about 270,000 clones, with around 91% found just once. The sequenced sample was PBMCs or T cells enriched from blood (not recorded which). All receptors derive from a woman between 18 and 30 years old who had recovered from COVID-19.

This clone has at least ten counts. The chain couples TRBV7-9 to TRBJ2-1; unclear D gene. This CDR3 comprises 14 residues. CDR1 is SEHNR and CDR2 is FQNEAQ in the germline V gene (reference sequence). The ends were cut back, 5 bases at V and 8 bases at J, with 16 bases in the middle. In nucleotides, the CDR3 is TGTGCCAGCAGCCCTCGGGTCGGAGACGATGAGCAGTTCTTC. It is translated as CASSPRVGDDEQFF.

About this clone itself: The sample carries other DNA sequences with the same CDR3. The rearrangement links TRBV5-1 to TRBJ1-6; D not resolved. CDR3 length equals 16 residues. The V gene's germline CDR1 is SGHRS and CDR2 YFSETQ. V lost 0 bases, J lost 0 bases, and 7 bases lay in between. The CDR3 spells CASSLAGSSYNSPLHF. As DNA, the CDR3 is TGCGCCAGCAGCTTGGCGGGGAGCTCCTATAATTCACCCCTCCACTTT.

The chain is built from TRBV14 and TRBJ2-1; D is unresolved. V dropped 1 base and J dropped 2 bases, with 12 bases sitting between them. The CDR3 is made up of 16 amino acids. Germline CDR1 reads SGHDN; CDR2 reads FVKESK. The CDR3, as DNA: TGTGCCAGCAGCCAAGTTGCCCAGGATACCTACAATGAGCAGTTCTTC. The encoded protein is CASSQVAQDTYNEQFF.

This chain joins TRBV19 and TRBJ2-1, with 13 bases identical to TRBD2. V lost 4 bases, J lost 5 bases, and 8 bases stayed unmatched. The CDR3 has 17 amino acids. The germline CDR1 and CDR2 sequences are LNHDA and SQIVND (reference sequence). The CDR3 spells CASSTLAGGRPNNEQFF. CDR3 nucleotides: TGTGCCAGTAGTACACTAGCGGGGGGGCGGCCCAACAATGAGCAGTTCTTC.

This clone has only one observation. The genes are TRBV13 and TRBJ2-1; 7 bases map to TRBD1. The CDR3 is 15 residues long. Germline V gene data show CDR1 as PRHDT and CDR2 as FYEKMQ (reference sequence). Germline trimming cut 6 bases from V and 4 bases from J; bases unmatched to any gene: 9. CDR3 amino acids: CASSKQGSTYNEQFF. The CDR3 nucleotides read TGTGCCAGCAGTAAACAGGGGTCTACTTACAATGAGCAGTTCTTC. Using reference TRBV13 and TRBJ2-1 for the parts outside the CDR3, the full variable domain is AAGVIQSPRHLIKEKRETATLKCYPIPRHDTVYWYQQGPGQDPQFLISFYEKMQSDKGSIPDRFSAQQFSDYHSELNMSSLELGDSALYFCASSKQGSTYNEQFFGPGTRLTVL.

The chain links TRBV5-4 to TRBJ1-1, with a possible D match to TRBD1 (5 bases). The germline V and J ends were trimmed by 4 bases and 6 bases, with 16 bases remaining between them. CDR1 SGHNT and CDR2 YYREEE come from the germline V gene (reference sequence). The CDR3 runs to 14 residues. CDR3: CASSPPGVMSEAFF. The CDR3 DNA reads as TGTGCCAGCAGCCCCCCGGGGGTAATGTCTGAAGCTTTCTTT.

The V call is TRBV4-1, the J call TRBJ1-4, with a tentative D call TRBD1 (6 bases). Germline CDR1 reads MGHRA; CDR2 reads YSYEKL. V lost 2 bases to trimming and J lost 4 bases, with 11 bases between them. The CDR3 has 15 amino acids. The CDR3: CASSQYRAVNEKLFF. Written as DNA, the CDR3 is TGCGCCAGCAGCCAATACAGGGCGGTTAATGAAAAACTGTTTTTT.

The gene calls are TRBV4-1 and TRBJ1-3; D unclear. The CDR3 runs 15 residues. Trimming took 0 bases from V and 4 from J, leaving 10 bases between them. In germline, CDR1 is MGHRA, CDR2 YSYEKL. CDR3 residues: CASSQDGLAGNTIYF. CDR3 nucleotides: TGCGCCAGCAGCCAAGATGGGCTAGCCGGAAACACCATATATTTT.

The chain uses TRBV11-3 and TRBJ2-7; a weak D match, TRBD1 (6 bases). CDR1 and CDR2 from the germline V gene are SGHNT and YENEEA. V was shortened by 5 bases and J by 7 bases, with 15 bases between the two germline ends. The CDR3 runs 13 residues. The CDR3 DNA sequence: TGTGCCAGCAGCCCATCATACAGGGCTGAGCAGTACTTC. Encoded protein: CASSPSYRAEQYF.

The table lists this clone with a count of one. The same CDR3 arises from other DNA sequences in this sample as well. The chain has TRBV7-2 and TRBJ1-2; D unclear. Germline CDR1 SGHTA, CDR2 FQGNSA. The CDR3 runs to 13 residues. Trimming removed 1 base from V and 3 bases from J, with 6 bases in between. Written as DNA, the CDR3 is TGTGCCAGCAGCTTAGGCGTCTACTATGGCTACACCTTC. It is translated as CASSLGVYYGYTF.

The gene calls are TRBV11-3 and TRBJ1-3; unclear D gene. Germline CDR1 SGHNT, CDR2 YENEEA. The CDR3 covers 15 residues. V dropped 3 bases and J dropped 4 bases, with 13 bases sitting between them. CDR3 sequence: CASSFPSGLGNTIYF. The CDR3 bases are TGTGCCAGCAGCTTCCCCTCAGGACTCGGAAACACCATATATTTT.

The rearrangement uses TRBV15 and TRBJ2-7, with 11 bases aligning to TRBD2. This CDR3 comprises 14 residues. V was pared by 3 bases and J by 3 bases, with 1 base of the junction left unmatched. Germline CDR1 LNHNV, CDR2 YYDKDF (reference sequence). Written as DNA, the CDR3 is TGTGCCACCAGCAGTACTAGCGGGGGCTACGAGCAGTACTTC. Translating gives CATSSTSGGYEQYF.

The chain is built from TRBV4-1 and TRBJ1-2; D perhaps matches TRBD1 (6 bases). The V and J ends lost 4 bases and 1 base respectively, with 13 bases between them. The CDR3 has 15 residues. In germline, CDR1 is MGHRA, CDR2 YSYEKL. The CDR3 loop reads CASSPYRTDNYGYTF. CDR3 DNA: TGCGCCAGCAGCCCTTACCGGACAGATAACTATGGCTACACCTTC.

The V and J genes are TRBV27 and TRBJ1-5, with D maybe TRBD1 (6 bases). V was cut by 6 bases and J by 5 bases, with 11 bases left in between. Germline CDR1 and CDR2: MNHEY and SMNVEV (reference sequence). The CDR3 loop spans 13 amino acids. DNA of the CDR3: TGTGCCAGCAGCCGACAGGCCCATCAGCCCCAGCATTTT. Its translation: CASSRQAHQPQHF.

The V and J genes are TRBV6-5 and TRBJ1-2, with a tentative D call TRBD1 (5 bases). Trimming took off 7 bases at V and 8 bases at J, with 14 bases between the two ends. This CDR3 contains 12 residues. The germline CDR1 and CDR2 sequences are MNHEY and SVGAGI. CDR3 protein: CASTSQGWGYTF. CDR3 nucleotides: TGTGCCAGCACTAGTCAGGGTTGGGGCTACACCTTC.

V is TRBV10-1 and J is TRBJ2-5; D may be TRBD1 (6 bases). V was cut by 4 bases and J by 1 base, with 10 bases left in between. This CDR3 region has 14 residues. Germline CDR1 is WNHNN and CDR2 is SYGVQD (reference sequence). The CDR3 sequence: CASSAGQSQETQYF. In DNA form, the CDR3 reads TGCGCCAGCAGTGCGGGACAATCCCAAGAGACCCAGTACTTC.

This clone was detected ten times or more. V is TRBV6-1 and J is TRBJ1-1, with 9 bases matching TRBD1. The CDR3 spans 14 residues. Losses at the gene ends were 2 bases for V and 10 bases for J; bases not matched to a gene: 8. Germline V gene data show CDR1 as MNHNS and CDR2 as SASEGT. The CDR3 sequence is CASSERGDRAVAFF. The CDR3 DNA follows: TGTGCCAGCAGTGAAAGGGGGGACAGGGCGGTAGCTTTCTTT.

The chain recombines TRBV24-1 with TRBJ2-3; D unclear. Germline assignment: CDR1 KGHDR and CDR2 SFDVKD. V was trimmed by 4 bases and J by 5 bases, leaving 15 bases between them. CDR3 size: 15 residues. CDR3: CATSDFRQKKDTQYF. CDR3 DNA: TGTGCCACCAGTGACTTCAGGCAGAAAAAAGATACGCAGTATTTT.

This chain links TRBV6-5 with TRBJ2-3, with D perhaps TRBD2 (7 bases). This CDR3 spans 15 amino acids. V was pared by 4 bases and J by 4 bases, with 15 bases between. Germline V lookup: CDR1 MNHEY, CDR2 SVGAGI. The CDR3 loop reads CASSSLRGAPDTQYF. CDR3 in DNA: TGTGCCAGCAGTTCCTTACGGGGGGCACCAGATACGCAGTATTTT.

The chain uses TRBV5-1 and TRBJ1-5; D not resolved. The CDR3 length is 15 residues. V gave up 0 bases and J gave up 1 base, with 8 bases separating them. The V gene's germline CDR1 is SGHRS and CDR2 YFSETQ. The CDR3: CASSLGGSSNQPQHF. The CDR3 coding sequence is TGCGCCAGCAGCTTGGGAGGCAGCAGCAATCAGCCCCAGCATTTT.

The CDR3 here is CASSLGPRGLPNSPLHF. CDR3 bases: TGTGCCAGCAGCTTAGGTCCCAGGGGCCTTCCTAATTCACCCCTCCACTTT. V is TRBV7-6 and J is TRBJ1-6; a weak D match, TRBD1 (6 bases). Germline assignment: CDR1 SGHVS and CDR2 FNYEAQ. The length of the CDR3 is 17 residues. V was pared by 1 base and J by 6 bases, with 16 bases between.

This clone has a handful of counts. V is TRBV30 and J is TRBJ2-1, with 13 bases lining up with TRBD2. The germline V gene has CDR1 GTSNPN and CDR2 SVGIG (reference sequence). The V gene end was trimmed by 3 bases and the J gene end by 2 bases; junction bases not matched to a gene: 13. CDR3 length: 19 amino acids. The DNA for the CDR3 is TGTGCCTGGAGGGGACTAGCGGGGCTAGATTCCAGGGCCTACAATGAGCAGTTCTTC. It is translated as CAWRGLAGLDSRAYNEQFF. The complete variable domain, with remaining parts taken from reference TRBV30 and TRBJ2-1, reads SQTIHQWPATLVQPVGSPLSLECTVEGTSNPNLYWYRQAAGRGLQLLFYSVGIGQISSEVPQNLSASRPQDRQFILSSKKLLLSDSGFYLCAWRGLAGLDSRAYNEQFFGPGTRLTVL.

V gene TRBV28 combines with J gene TRBJ2-1; possibly TRBD1 for D (6 bases). Between the trimmed V and J ends, which lost 6 bases and 4 bases, there was a span of 19 bases. The CDR3 has 16 amino acids. Germline V gene data show CDR1 as MDHEN and CDR2 as SYDVKM. The CDR3 loop is CASSLDGQYFYNEQFF. The CDR3 DNA is TGTGCCAGCAGCCTGGATGGACAGTACTTTTACAATGAGCAGTTCTTC.

J is TRBJ2-7 and V is TRBV6-5; TRBD1 agrees at 9 bases. The CDR3 is 14 amino acids. V shed 5 bases and J 5 bases; nucleotides not matched to a gene: 7. The germline V gene encodes CDR1 MNHEY and CDR2 SVGAGI. CDR3 DNA: TGTGCCAGCAGTCAGGGACAGGGTATTGACGAGCAGTACTTC. This encodes CASSQGQGIDEQYF.

V and J are TRBV19 and TRBJ1-4, with 7 nucleotides matching TRBD1. J gave up 0 bases and V 4 bases, and 5 bases lay outside the gene matches. CDR1 LNHDA and CDR2 SQIVND come from the germline V gene (reference sequence). CDR3 length: 16 residues. The CDR3 loop reads CASSTLDRATNEKLFF. CDR3 DNA: TGTGCCAGTAGTACCCTCGACAGGGCAACTAATGAAAAACTGTTTTTT.

The rearrangement joins TRBV5-1 to TRBJ2-7, with a weak D call TRBD1 (6 bases). The CDR3 runs 14 residues. CDR1 SGHRS and CDR2 YFSETQ come from the germline V gene. Between the trimmed V and J ends, which lost 4 bases and 4 bases, there was a span of 15 bases. CDR3 DNA sequence: TGCGCCAGCAGCGAAGGGGACAAGCCTTACGAGCAGTACTTC. This sequence encodes CASSEGDKPYEQYF.

The gene calls are TRBV28 and TRBJ1-2, with 8 positions matching TRBD1. The germline V gene encodes CDR1 MDHEN and CDR2 SYDVKM. The ends lost 3 bases at V and 7 bases at J; junction bases unmatched: 4. The CDR3 loop spans 13 amino acids. The CDR3 sequence: CASSFHGQGGYTF. Written as DNA, the CDR3 is TGTGCCAGCAGTTTCCACGGACAGGGTGGCTACACCTTC.

The chain combines TRBV24-1 with TRBJ2-1; TRBD2 agrees at 7 bases. Trimming cost V 3 bases and J 6 bases; bases outside gene matches: 7. CDR1 and CDR2 from the germline V gene are KGHDR and SFDVKD. The CDR3 covers 15 residues. The DNA for the CDR3 is TGTGCCACCAGTGATCCAGGGCGGGGGTCCAATGAGCAGTTCTTC. Amino acids: CATSDPGRGSNEQFF.

This chain uses TRBV7-9 with TRBJ1-3, with 9 bases fitting TRBD1. Germline CDR1 is SEHNR and CDR2 is FQNEAQ (reference sequence). This CDR3 is 16 amino acids long. V was clipped by 1 base and J by 0 bases; unmatched bases: 1. CDR3 in amino acids: CASSLGDRDSGNTIYF. CDR3 nucleotide sequence: TGTGCCAGCAGCTTAGGGGACAGGGACTCTGGAAACACCATATATTTT.

V gene TRBV7-8 combines with J gene TRBJ2-2; 10 bases are shared with TRBD1. CDR1 is SGHVS, CDR2 FQNEAQ, per germline. V gave up 5 bases and J gave up 0 bases; unmatched junction bases: 9. The length of the CDR3 is 18 residues. CDR3 sequence reads: CASSVLTGTGANTGELFF. In DNA form, the CDR3 reads TGTGCCAGCAGCGTGCTAACCGGGACAGGGGCGAACACCGGGGAGCTGTTTTTT.

The rearrangement uses TRBV6-5 and TRBJ2-5, with TRBD2 matching 10 bases. The CDR3 has 16 amino acids. The germline gives CDR1 MNHEY, CDR2 SVGAGI. The V segment lost 1 base and the J segment 2 bases; nucleotides outside the gene matches: 4. CDR3 residues: CASSYFASGGQETQYF. The CDR3 DNA reads TGTGCCAGCAGTTACTTCGCTAGCGGGGGTCAAGAGACCCAGTACTTC.